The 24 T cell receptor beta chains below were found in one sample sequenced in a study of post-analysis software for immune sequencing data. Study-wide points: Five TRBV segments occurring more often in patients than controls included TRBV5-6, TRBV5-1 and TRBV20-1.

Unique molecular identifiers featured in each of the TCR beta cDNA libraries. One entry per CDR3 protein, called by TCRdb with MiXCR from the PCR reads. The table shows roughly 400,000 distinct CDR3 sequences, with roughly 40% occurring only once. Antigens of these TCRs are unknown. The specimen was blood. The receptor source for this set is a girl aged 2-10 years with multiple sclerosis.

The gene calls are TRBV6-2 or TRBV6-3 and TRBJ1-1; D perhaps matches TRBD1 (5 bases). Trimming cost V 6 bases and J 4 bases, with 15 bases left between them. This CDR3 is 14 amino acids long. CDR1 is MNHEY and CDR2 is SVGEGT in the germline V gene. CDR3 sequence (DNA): TGTGCCAGCAGCCACGGAGGGGTCGGCACTGAAGCTTTCTTT. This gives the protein CASSHGGVGTEAFF.

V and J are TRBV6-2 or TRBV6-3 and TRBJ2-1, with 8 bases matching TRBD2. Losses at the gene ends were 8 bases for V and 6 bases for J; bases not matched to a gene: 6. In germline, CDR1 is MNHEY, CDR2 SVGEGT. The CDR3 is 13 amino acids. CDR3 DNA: TGTGCCAGCGGAGCGGGGGCCCTCAATGAGCAGTTCTTC. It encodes CASGAGALNEQFF.

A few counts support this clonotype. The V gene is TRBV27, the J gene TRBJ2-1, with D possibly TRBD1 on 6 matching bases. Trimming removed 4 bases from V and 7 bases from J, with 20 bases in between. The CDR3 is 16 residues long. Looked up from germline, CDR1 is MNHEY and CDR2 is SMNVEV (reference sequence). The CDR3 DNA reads TGTGCCAGCAGTTCACCGGGACACTCGGTCCGGAATGAGCAGTTCTTC. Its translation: CASSSPGHSVRNEQFF.

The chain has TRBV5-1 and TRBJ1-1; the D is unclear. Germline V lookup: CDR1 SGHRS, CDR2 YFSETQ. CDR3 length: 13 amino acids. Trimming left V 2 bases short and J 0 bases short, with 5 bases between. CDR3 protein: CASSFELNTEAFF. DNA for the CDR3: TGCGCCAGCAGCTTTGAACTGAACACTGAAGCTTTCTTT. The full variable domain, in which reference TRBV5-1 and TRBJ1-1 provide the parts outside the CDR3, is KAGVTQTPRYLIKTRGQQVTLSCSPISGHRSVSWYQQTPGQGLQFLFEYFSETQRNKGNFPGRFSGRQFSNSRSEMNVSTLELGDSALYLCASSFELNTEAFFGQGTRLTVV.

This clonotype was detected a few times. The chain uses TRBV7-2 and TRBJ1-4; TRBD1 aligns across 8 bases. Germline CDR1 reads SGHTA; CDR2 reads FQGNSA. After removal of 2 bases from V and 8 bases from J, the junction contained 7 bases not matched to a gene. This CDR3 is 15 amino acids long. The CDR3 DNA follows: TGTGCCAGCAGCTTAACCAGGGGGCGCAGGGAAAAACTGTTTTTT. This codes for CASSLTRGRREKLFF. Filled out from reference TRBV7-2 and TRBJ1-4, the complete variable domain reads GAGVSQSPSNKVTEKGKDVELRCDPISGHTALYWYRQSLGQGLEFLIYFQGNSAPDKSGLPSDRFSAERTGGSVSTLTIQRTQQEDSAVYLCASSLTRGRREKLFFGSGTQLSVL.

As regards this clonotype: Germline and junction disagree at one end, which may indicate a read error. CDR3 in amino acids: CASSLSRGFTNTQYF. For the CDR3, the DNA is TGTGCCAGCAGCTTAAGTCGAGGGTTCACAAATACGCAGTATTTT. The V call is TRBV7-2, the J call TRBJ2-3, with a tentative D call TRBD2 (5 bases). Germline CDR1 reads SGHTA; CDR2 reads FQGNSA. CDR3 length equals 15 residues.

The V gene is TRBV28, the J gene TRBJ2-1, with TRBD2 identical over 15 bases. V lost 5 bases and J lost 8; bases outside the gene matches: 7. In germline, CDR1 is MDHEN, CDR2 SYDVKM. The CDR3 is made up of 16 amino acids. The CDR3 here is CASSLLRTSGRDEQFF. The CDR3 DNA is TGTGCCAGCAGTCTCCTACGGACTAGCGGGAGGGATGAGCAGTTCTTC.

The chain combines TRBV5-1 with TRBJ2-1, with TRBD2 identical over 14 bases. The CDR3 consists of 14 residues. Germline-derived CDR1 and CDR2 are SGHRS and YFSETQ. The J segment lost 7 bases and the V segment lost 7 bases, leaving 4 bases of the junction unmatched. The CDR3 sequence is CASQGLAGVNEQFF. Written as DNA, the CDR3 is TGCGCCAGCCAGGGACTAGCGGGAGTTAATGAGCAGTTCTTC.

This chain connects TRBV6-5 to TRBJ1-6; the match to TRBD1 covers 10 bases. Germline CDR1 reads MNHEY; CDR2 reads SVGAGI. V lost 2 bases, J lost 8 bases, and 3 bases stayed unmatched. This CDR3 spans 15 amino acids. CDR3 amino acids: CASSYRGQGYSPLHF. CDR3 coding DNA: TGTGCCAGCAGTTACCGGGGACAGGGGTATTCACCCCTCCACTTT.

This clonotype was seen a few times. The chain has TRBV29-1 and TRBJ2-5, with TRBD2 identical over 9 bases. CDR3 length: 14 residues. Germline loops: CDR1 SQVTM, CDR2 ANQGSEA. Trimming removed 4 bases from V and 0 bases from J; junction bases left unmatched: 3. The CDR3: CSVVLAGDQETQYF. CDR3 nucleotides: TGCAGCGTTGTATTAGCGGGGGACCAAGAGACCCAGTACTTC.

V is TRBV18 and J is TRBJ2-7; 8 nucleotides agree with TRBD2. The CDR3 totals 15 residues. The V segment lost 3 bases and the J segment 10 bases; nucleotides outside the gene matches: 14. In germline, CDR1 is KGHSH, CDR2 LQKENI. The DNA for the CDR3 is TGTGCCAGCTCACCGAGTAGCGGGACCCAAGAGGCCCAGTACTTC. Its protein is CASSPSSGTQEAQYF.

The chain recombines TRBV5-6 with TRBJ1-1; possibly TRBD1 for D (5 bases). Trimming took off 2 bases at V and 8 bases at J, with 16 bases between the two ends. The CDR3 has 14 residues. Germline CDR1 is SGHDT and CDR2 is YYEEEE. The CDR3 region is CASSFKLGVLEAFF. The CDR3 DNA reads TGTGCCAGCAGCTTTAAGTTAGGGGTATTGGAAGCTTTCTTT.

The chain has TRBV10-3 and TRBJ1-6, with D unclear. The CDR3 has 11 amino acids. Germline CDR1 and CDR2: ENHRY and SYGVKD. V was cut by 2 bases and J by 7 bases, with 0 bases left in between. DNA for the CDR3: TGTGCCATCAGTGAGAATTCACCCCTCCACTTT. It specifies CAISENSPLHF.

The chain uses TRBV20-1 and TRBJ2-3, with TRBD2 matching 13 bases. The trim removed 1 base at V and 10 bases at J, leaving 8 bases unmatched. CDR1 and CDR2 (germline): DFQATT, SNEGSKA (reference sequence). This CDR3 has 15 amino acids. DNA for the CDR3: TGCAGTGCTAGAGCTTTACTAGCGGGAGGGATGGCGCAGTATTTT. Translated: CSARALLAGGMAQYF.

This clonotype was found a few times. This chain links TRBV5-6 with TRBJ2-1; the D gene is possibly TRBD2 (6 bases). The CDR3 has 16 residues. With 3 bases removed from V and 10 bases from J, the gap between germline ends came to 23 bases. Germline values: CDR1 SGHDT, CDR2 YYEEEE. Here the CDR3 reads CASSWGLQITISEQFF. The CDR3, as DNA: TGTGCCAGCAGCTGGGGACTCCAAATTACAATCAGCGAGCAGTTCTTC.

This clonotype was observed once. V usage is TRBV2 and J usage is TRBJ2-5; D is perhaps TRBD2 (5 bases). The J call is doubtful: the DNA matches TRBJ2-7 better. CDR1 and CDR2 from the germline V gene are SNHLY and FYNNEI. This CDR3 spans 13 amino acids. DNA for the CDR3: TGTGCCACCACACCGGGAAGAGCCTACGAGCAGTACTTC. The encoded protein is CATTPGRAYEQYF.

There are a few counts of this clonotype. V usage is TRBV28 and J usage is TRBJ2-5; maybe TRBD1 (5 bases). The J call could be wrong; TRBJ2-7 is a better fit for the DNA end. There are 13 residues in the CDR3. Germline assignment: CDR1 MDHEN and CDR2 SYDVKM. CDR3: CASTNRPAYEQYF. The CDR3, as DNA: TGTGCCAGCACGAACAGGCCAGCCTACGAGCAGTACTTC.

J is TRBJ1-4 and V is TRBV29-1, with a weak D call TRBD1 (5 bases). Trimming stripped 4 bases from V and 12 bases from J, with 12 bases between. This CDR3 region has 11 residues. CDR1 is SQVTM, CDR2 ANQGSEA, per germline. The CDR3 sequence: CSVGGTRELFF. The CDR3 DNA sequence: TGCAGCGTTGGAGGGACGAGGGAACTGTTTTTT.

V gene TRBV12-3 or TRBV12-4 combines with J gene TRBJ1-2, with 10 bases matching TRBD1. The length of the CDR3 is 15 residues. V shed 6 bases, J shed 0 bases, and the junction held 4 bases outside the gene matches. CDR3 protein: CASRFGTGANYGYTF. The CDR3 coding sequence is TGTGCCAGCAGATTTGGGACAGGGGCTAACTATGGCTACACCTTC.

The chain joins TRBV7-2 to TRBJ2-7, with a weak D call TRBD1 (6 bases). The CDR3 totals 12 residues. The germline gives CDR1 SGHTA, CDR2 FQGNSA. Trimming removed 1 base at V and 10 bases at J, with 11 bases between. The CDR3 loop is CASSLDGGVQYF. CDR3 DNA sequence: TGTGCCAGCAGCTTAGATGGGGGCGTACAGTACTTC.

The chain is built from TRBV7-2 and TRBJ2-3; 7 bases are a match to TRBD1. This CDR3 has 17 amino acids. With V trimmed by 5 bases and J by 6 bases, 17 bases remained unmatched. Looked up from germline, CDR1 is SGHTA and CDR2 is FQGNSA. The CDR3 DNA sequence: TGTGCCAGCAGCCTCTTACCGGAACAGGGGTTTGAGGATACGCAGTATTTT. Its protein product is CASSLLPEQGFEDTQYF.

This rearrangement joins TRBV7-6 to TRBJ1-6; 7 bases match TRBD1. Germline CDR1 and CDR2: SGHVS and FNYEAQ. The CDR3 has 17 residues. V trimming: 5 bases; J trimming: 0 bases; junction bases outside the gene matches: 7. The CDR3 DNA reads TGTGCCAGCAGCCTTGGACAGGATCCCTCCTATAATTCACCCCTCCACTTT. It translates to CASSLGQDPSYNSPLHF.

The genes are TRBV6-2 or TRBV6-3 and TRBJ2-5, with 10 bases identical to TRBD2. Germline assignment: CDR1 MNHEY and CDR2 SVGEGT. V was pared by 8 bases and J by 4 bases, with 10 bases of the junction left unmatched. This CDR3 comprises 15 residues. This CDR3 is CASRALAGVLETQYF. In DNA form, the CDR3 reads TGTGCCAGCCGCGCTCTAGCGGGAGTCTTAGAGACCCAGTACTTC.

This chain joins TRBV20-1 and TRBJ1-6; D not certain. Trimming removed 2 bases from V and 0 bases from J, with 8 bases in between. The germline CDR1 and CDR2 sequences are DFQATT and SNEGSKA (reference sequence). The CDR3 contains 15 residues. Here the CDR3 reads CSARRASSYNSPLHF. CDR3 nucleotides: TGCAGTGCTAGACGGGCGAGCTCCTATAATTCACCCCTCCACTTT.